This TCR beta chain derives from a study of blood T cell repertoires in COVID-19. The data were produced by immunoSEQ multiplex PCR, yet TCRdb's version contains in-frame clones alone and is incomplete. The sample has more than 95,000 clones; over 80% are singletons. The CDR3 contains 14 residues. The V gene lost 2 bases and the J gene lost 0 bases, with 9 bases spanning the gap. The germline gives CDR1 SGHKS, CDR2 YYEKEE (reference sequence). The receptor's source is a man aged 45-60 years with acute or convalescent COVID-19. V and J are TRBV5-5 and TRBJ2-7, with a tentative D call TRBD1 (6 bases). Sequenced input: peripheral blood. The CDR3 region is CASSLVGASYEQYF. CDR3 coding DNA: TGTGCCAGCAGCTTAGTGGGGGCCTCCTACGAGCAGTACTTC.